This TCR beta chain was captured in a study of blood T cell repertoires in COVID-19. Study at large: The United States, Italy and Spain were the sources of the acute and convalescent COVID-19 samples.

Germline CDR1 SGHTA, CDR2 FQGTGA. The V and J ends lost 4 bases and 0 bases, in that order; junction bases with no gene match: 3. CDR3 size: 16 residues. Per the authors' pipeline: Cell counts per sample came from amplifying reference gene primers. This table comes from immunoSEQ multiplex PCR, and its TCRdb copy is limited to in-frame clones, with some not included. V and J calls and clone size are as listed in that table; D and trimming were resolved from the DNA. The data hold approximately 330,000 clones, with around 87% observed a single time. The specimen sequenced was peripheral blood. The sequence derives from a woman aged 45-60 years with active or convalescent COVID-19. The chain employs TRBV7-3 and TRBJ2-3; 11 bases line up with TRBD2. The CDR3 nucleotides are TGTGCCAGCAGCTCGAGACTAGCGGGGAGCACAGATACGCAGTATTTT. Its protein product is CASSSRLAGSTDTQYF.